The 19 T cell receptor beta chains in this list originate from one sample, sequenced in a study of monozygotic twins with inflammatory bowel disease. TCRdb reprocessed the 5' RACE reads, with one entry per CDR3 protein and no DNA. Recorded here are more than 75,000 distinct CDR3 sequences; the top ten clones represent approximately 7%. What was sequenced was blood. The receptors shown here come from a human donor with ulcerative colitis or Crohn's disease, or a healthy co-twin of an affected twin (not recorded which).

V usage is TRBV24-1 and J usage is TRBJ1-2. The CDR3 consists of 13 residues. In germline, CDR1 is KGHDR, CDR2 SFDVKD. This CDR3 is CATSESQNYGYTF.

This chain uses TRBV2 with TRBJ2-1. The CDR3 spans 11 residues. The germline CDR1 and CDR2 sequences are SNHLY and FYNNEI. The CDR3 spells CASSEGLDEFF.

This chain links TRBV19 with TRBJ2-1; TCRdb proposes TRBD1, but this gene call is untestable without DNA. CDR1 LNHDA and CDR2 SQIVND come from the germline V gene (reference sequence). The CDR3 is 15 amino acids. CDR3 protein: CASSMARELYNEQFF.

V gene TRBV29-1 combines with J gene TRBJ2-7; TCRdb proposes TRBD1, but this gene call is untestable without DNA. CDR3 length: 14 amino acids. Germline-derived CDR1 and CDR2 are SQVTM and ANQGSEA. CDR3 sequence: CSVDPGQGSYEQYF.

V and J are TRBV5-1 and TRBJ1-1; TCRdb designates TRBD1, a call that cannot be tested without DNA. CDR3 length: 16 residues. Germline CDR1 and CDR2: SGHRS and YFSETQ. The CDR3 is CASSLGDTGWNTEAFF.

This rearrangement joins TRBV5-1 to TRBJ2-7; TCRdb selects TRBD1, and the lack of DNA leaves this call unchecked. Germline V lookup: CDR1 SGHRS, CDR2 YFSETQ. The CDR3 extends over 16 amino acids. The CDR3 loop reads CASSLEPGRGSYEQYF.

The V call is TRBV20-1, the J call TRBJ1-6; the TCRdb call, TRBD1, lacks DNA for checking. CDR1 is DFQATT and CDR2 is SNEGSKA in the germline V gene (reference sequence). This CDR3 has 17 amino acids. The CDR3 reads CSAPDRETSSYNSPLHF.

This sequence joins TRBV4-1 and TRBJ1-1; without DNA, the TCRdb call of TRBD1 cannot be checked. Germline CDR1 reads MGHRA; CDR2 reads YSYEKL. The CDR3 runs to 18 residues. Here the CDR3 reads CASSLRGQGFLMNTEAFF.

The chain is built from TRBV20-1 and TRBJ2-3; TCRdb reports TRBD1, a call that lacks DNA to check it against. The CDR3 runs 14 residues. CDR1 is DFQATT and CDR2 is SNEGSKA in the germline V gene (reference sequence). CDR3 amino acids: CSARERGRADTQYF.

The chain has TRBV5-6 and TRBJ2-3; TCRdb designates TRBD1, a call that cannot be tested without DNA. The CDR3 extends over 16 amino acids. Per germline, CDR1 SGHDT and CDR2 YYEEEE. The CDR3 protein is CASSSEQGAGTDTQYF.

CDR3 amino acids: CASSLLGLDEQYF. The V gene is TRBV5-1, the J gene TRBJ2-7; TCRdb returns TRBD2, unconfirmable since there is no DNA. The CDR3 contains 13 residues. Germline values: CDR1 SGHRS, CDR2 YFSETQ.

This CDR3 is CASSLRDRGHGANVLTF. The V and J genes are TRBV7-9 and TRBJ2-6; TCRdb's D call, TRBD1, is unchecked because there is no DNA. Germline loops: CDR1 SEHNR, CDR2 FQNEAQ (reference sequence). This CDR3 has 17 amino acids.

This chain joins TRBV5-1 and TRBJ2-3; TCRdb indicates TRBD1, and absent DNA this call remains unverified. This CDR3 comprises 12 residues. The germline CDR1 and CDR2 sequences are SGHRS and YFSETQ. The CDR3: CASSLRGDTQYF.

J is TRBJ1-1 and V is TRBV7-9; TCRdb reports TRBD1, a call that lacks DNA to check it against. Germline CDR1 SEHNR, CDR2 FQNEAQ (reference sequence). The CDR3 covers 15 residues. The CDR3 reads CASRNQQGFSAEAFF.

J is TRBJ2-7 and V is TRBV5-1. Per germline, CDR1 SGHRS and CDR2 YFSETQ. The CDR3 extends over 14 amino acids. The CDR3 loop is CASSLQTSSYEQYF.

V and J are TRBV28 and TRBJ2-2; TCRdb's D call, TRBD1, is unchecked because there is no DNA. Germline V gene sequence: CDR1 MDHEN, CDR2 SYDVKM. The CDR3 loop spans 15 amino acids. The CDR3 reads CASRLGGVNTGELFF.

This chain links TRBV29-1 with TRBJ2-3; the TCRdb D gene call, TRBD1, has no DNA to confirm it. This CDR3 contains 14 residues. Germline V gene sequence: CDR1 SQVTM, CDR2 ANQGSEA. CDR3 residues: CSVRRGSGTDTQYF.

The rearrangement uses TRBV7-6 and TRBJ2-7; the D gene TCRdb calls, TRBD1, cannot be checked with no DNA. The V gene's germline CDR1 is SGHVS and CDR2 FNYEAQ. CDR3 length equals 13 residues. The CDR3 sequence: CASSAGQTYEQYF.

The V and J genes are TRBV7-2 and TRBJ1-2; TCRdb designates TRBD1, a call that cannot be tested without DNA. From germline, CDR1 is SGHTA and CDR2 FQGNSA. This CDR3 is 13 amino acids long. The CDR3 here is CASSSRDSYGYTF. Full variable domain (remainder filled in from reference TRBV7-2 and TRBJ1-2): GAGVSQSPSNKVTEKGKDVELRCDPISGHTALYWYRQSLGQGLEFLIYFQGNSAPDKSGLPSDRFSAERTGGSVSTLTIQRTQQEDSAVYLCASSSRDSYGYTFGSGTRLTVV.